The 4 T cell receptor beta chains presented below share a single source sample, sequenced in a study of cytomegalovirus exposure and HLA in healthy donors. Generated by immunoSEQ multiplex PCR, the TCRdb table keeps only in-frame clones and is missing some. Among 300,000 or so clones listed, nearly 90% were seen once. Specimen: PBMCs. These receptors originate from a man in his thirties or forties in good health and CMV-seronegative.

V gene TRBV5-4 combines with J gene TRBJ2-3; TRBD1 matches 8 bases. Trimming removed 4 bases from V and 0 bases from J; junction bases left unmatched: 7. Germline CDR1 is SGHNT and CDR2 is YYREEE (reference sequence). CDR3 length: 16 residues. The CDR3 DNA follows: TGTGCCAGCAGCCGGTCAGGGGGCTCTAGCACAGATACGCAGTATTTT. Protein product: CASSRSGGSSTDTQYF.

The chain links TRBV4-3 to TRBJ2-2; D possibly corresponds to TRBD1 (5 bases). V was clipped by 0 bases and J by 5 bases, with 13 bases between them. This CDR3 is 16 amino acids long. The germline gives CDR1 LGHNA, CDR2 YSLEER. CDR3 nucleotides: TGCGCCAGCAGCCAAGACAAGGGGCTCGGGACCGGGGAGCTGTTTTTT. This codes for CASSQDKGLGTGELFF.

The CDR3 bases are TGTGCCAGCAGCTCAGAGCGGGGGGGCCGCAATGAGCAGTTCTTC. This encodes CASSSERGGRNEQFF. The chain uses TRBV5-4 and TRBJ2-1; 10 positions agree with TRBD2. V was clipped by 3 bases and J by 6 bases; unmatched bases: 6. The germline V gene has CDR1 SGHNT and CDR2 YYREEE (reference sequence). CDR3 length: 15 amino acids.

The chain is built from TRBV6-5 and TRBJ2-5, with TRBD2 matching 11 bases. The CDR3 length is 16 residues. Looked up from germline, CDR1 is MNHEY and CDR2 is SVGAGI. With V trimmed by 2 bases and J by 4 bases, 6 bases remained unmatched. The CDR3 loop is CASSYGSGGAAETQYF. For the CDR3, the DNA is TGTGCCAGCAGTTACGGTAGCGGGGGGGCTGCAGAGACCCAGTACTTC.